These 2 T cell receptor beta chains share one sample of origin, sequenced in a study of cytomegalovirus exposure and HLA in healthy donors. The table came from immunoSEQ multiplex PCR; TCRdb's copy has only in-frame clones and leaves some out. The table lists tens of thousands of clones, 97% of them singletons, with roughly 1.5% in the top ten. The specimen was PBMCs. Receptors originate from a woman aged 18-29 years in good health and CMV-seropositive.

This clone was counted once. The genes are TRBV20-1 and TRBJ2-7; D uncertain. Germline V lookup: CDR1 DFQATT, CDR2 SNEGSKA (reference sequence). There are 10 residues in the CDR3. The germline V and J ends were trimmed by 5 bases and 0 bases, with 2 bases remaining between them. The CDR3 region is CSAYSYEQYF. The DNA of the CDR3 is TGCAGTGCTTACTCCTACGAGCAGTACTTC.

In this sample, this clone turned up once. The V and J genes are TRBV6-5 and TRBJ2-1; 10 bases are a match to TRBD2. V lost 6 bases to trimming and J lost 7 bases; unmatched junction nucleotides: 6. This CDR3 has 14 amino acids. From germline, CDR1 is MNHEY and CDR2 SVGAGI. The DNA of the CDR3 is TGTGCCAGCAGACAAGCGGGAGGGCCGAATGAGCAGTTCTTC. This sequence encodes CASRQAGGPNEQFF.